In this sample, the clone carrying this TCR beta chain turned up once. The CDR3 has 18 amino acids. Losses at the gene ends were 0 bases for V and 3 bases for J; bases not matched to a gene: 5. Germline lookup yields CDR1 SGHVS and CDR2 FQNEAQ. This specimen belongs to a study of blood T cell repertoires in COVID-19. Libraries were prepared by immunoSEQ multiplex PCR; TCRdb keeps only in-frame clonotypes and omits some of them. This sample has 150,000 to 190,000 clones, with approximately 84% found just once. The chain has TRBV7-8 and TRBJ2-2; TRBD2 matches 12 bases. Source material: peripheral blood. This receptor was identified in an older woman with COVID-19, enrolled during active disease. CDR3 bases: TGTGCCAGCAGCTTAGCTTCTAGCGGGGGGGCTTACACCGGGGAGCTGTTTTTT. Residues: CASSLASSGGAYTGELFF.